Sequencing of this T cell receptor beta chain was carried out in a study of cytomegalovirus exposure and HLA in healthy donors. Study-wide results and caveats: According to reports, the classifier identified cytomegalovirus status with high specificity and sensitivity. Researchers counted 180 or so TCR beta chains as cytomegalovirus-associated. Reports indicate that TCR beta sequences accurately predicted the HLA-A and HLA-B alleles of most subjects.

Points on this clone: What it binds is unknown.

Primers for the PCR totalled 60 Vbeta and 13 Jbeta. Measured with immunoSEQ multiplex PCR; TCRdb has only the in-frame clones, and not every one. The sample carries 150,000 to 200,000 clones, over 80% recorded once. The CDR3 has 15 amino acids. Looked up from germline, CDR1 is GTSNPN and CDR2 is SVGIG (reference sequence). V lost 0 bases and J lost 5, with 16 bases in between. The clonotype comes from a woman aged 18 to 35 in good health and CMV-seronegative. Sample: PBMCs. The rearrangement links TRBV30 to TRBJ1-1; unclear D gene. As DNA, the CDR3 is TGTGCCTGGAGTGTACCCAACAGCCGAAGAACTGAAGCTTTCTTT. Protein product: CAWSVPNSRRTEAFF.